This TCR beta chain was recovered during a study of blood T cell repertoires in COVID-19. At the level of the study: The cDNA or gDNA used as material had been derived from T cells, B-cell-depleted T cells, or PBMCs.

Cohort placement rested on clinical history that participants reported themselves. As originally analysed: Amplifying reference gene primers gave estimates of nucleated cell counts. Measured with immunoSEQ multiplex PCR; TCRdb has only the in-frame clones, and not every one. V and J calls and clone size are as listed in that table; D and trimming were resolved from the DNA. The sample yields 130,000 to 150,000 clones, 85% to 90% seen once. Trimming at V came to 0 bases and at J to 5 bases, leaving 14 bases not matched to a gene. The CDR3 covers 18 residues. Germline values: CDR1 SGHDN, CDR2 FVKESK. Sequences were obtained from PBMCs or T cells enriched from blood (not recorded which). The receptor's source is a woman in her twenties or thirties with acute COVID-19. The chain employs TRBV14 and TRBJ2-7, with 9 bases lining up with TRBD1. CDR3: CASSQDWGQGGLDDEQYF. Written as DNA, the CDR3 is TGTGCCAGCAGCCAAGATTGGGGACAGGGTGGTCTTGATGACGAGCAGTACTTC.